Listed below are T cell receptor beta chains from one sample, sequenced in a study of blood T cell repertoires in COVID-19. Profiled with immunoSEQ multiplex PCR; TCRdb holds only in-frame clones, not every one. The sample includes about 250,000 clones, roughly 80% of them seen just once. Input material: peripheral blood. These receptors all come from a woman of 80 years or more with acute or convalescent COVID-19. Both conserved end residues are part of each CDR3. D genes are given only for firm matches. Clone size is not always given. Where it is, it says once, few, many or a class for expanded clones.

TRBJ1-2	-	14	TRBV18	-	CASSHREKESGYTF	TGTGCCAGCTCACACCGGGAAAAAGAATCTGGCTACACCTTC
TRBJ1-2	few	13	TRBV7-9	-	CASSLGQNYGYTF	TGTGCCAGCAGCTTGGGGCAGAACTATGGCTACACCTTC
TRBJ2-5	-	16	TRBV4-1	TRBD2	CASSQDWRGADETQYF	TGCGCCAGCAGCCAAGACTGGCGGGGGGCGGATGAGACCCAGTACTTC
TRBJ1-1	once	15	TRBV7-3	TRBD1	CASSLTGQGGTEAFF	TGTGCCAGCAGCTTAACCGGACAGGGCGGAACTGAAGCTTTCTTT
TRBJ2-5	-	16	TRBV19	TRBD2	CASSPSGRASRETQYF	TGTGCCAGTAGTCCTAGCGGGAGGGCAAGTAGAGAGACCCAGTACTTC
TRBJ2-3	-	16	TRBV5-1	TRBD2	CASSLPAGGPTDTQYF	TGCGCCAGCAGCTTGCCAGCGGGGGGCCCCACAGATACGCAGTATTTT
TRBJ2-2	-	16	TRBV5-1	-	CATQRKLASNTGELFF	TGCGCCACCCAAAGGAAGCTAGCGTCGAACACCGGGGAGCTGTTTTTT
TRBJ2-1	-	13	TRBV7-8	TRBD1	CASSSGQGGEQFF	TGTGCCAGCAGCTCCGGACAGGGAGGTGAGCAGTTCTTC
TRBJ1-2	-	12	TRBV5-1	TRBD1	CATSGQGIGYTF	TGCGCCACTTCGGGACAGGGTATTGGCTACACCTTC
TRBJ1-5	few	15	TRBV3-1/TRBV3-2	-	CASSPMSGQGQPQHF	TGTGCCAGCAGCCCCATGTCAGGCCAGGGTCAGCCCCAGCATTTT
TRBJ1-5	-	16	TRBV5-6	TRBD1	CASTVTTGEGGQPQHF	TGTGCCAGCACCGTAACGACAGGGGAGGGAGGCCAGCCCCAGCATTTT
TRBJ1-2	-	17	TRBV27	TRBD1	CASTTLGSGGGLHGYTF	TGTGCCAGCACCACACTTGGGAGTGGAGGGGGCCTCCATGGCTACACCTTC
TRBJ2-3	-	17	TRBV4-1	-	CASSQDGTGSISDTQYF	TGCGCCAGCAGCCAAGATGGCACAGGGTCCATTTCAGATACGCAGTATTTT
TRBJ2-7	-	14	TRBV27	TRBD2	CASSRGRGRLEQYF	TGTGCCAGCAGTCGCGGGAGGGGAAGGCTCGAGCAGTACTTC
TRBJ1-1	few	12	TRBV2	-	CARTTWNTEAFF	TGTGCCAGGACTACATGGAACACTGAAGCTTTCTTT
TRBJ2-6	-	16	TRBV6-2/TRBV6-3	-	CASSYSGGTGANVLTF	TGTGCCAGCAGTTACTCCGGAGGCACAGGGGCCAACGTCCTGACTTTC
TRBJ1-5	-	15	TRBV3-1/TRBV3-2	-	CASSQSGTSNQPQHF	TGTGCCAGCAGCCAATCGGGTACGAGCAATCAGCCCCAGCATTTT
TRBJ1-4	-	14	TRBV4-2	-	CASSQGTDLGKLFF	TGTGCCAGCAGCCAAGGGACAGATCTTGGAAAACTGTTTTTT